The present entry profiles one TCR beta chain with its context. Antigen specificity is unknown. The sample belongs to a study of lymphopenia after photon versus proton radiotherapy. General study results and limits: Photon-treated patients lost naive T cells and TCR diversity; proton-treated stayed stable. After the lymphocyte nadir, photon-treated repertoires showed oligoclonal expansion, especially of CD8+ Temra cells.

Some clones are missing from TCRdb's copy, which holds only in-frame ones; the method was immunoSEQ multiplex PCR. The sample gives approximately 80,000 clones, more than 70% of which show up once; 1.3% to 1.5% is in the top ten. The sequenced sample was peripheral blood, obtained from a patient treated with proton-based radiotherapy. This TCR derives from a man aged 55 to 70 with pancreatic cancer.

CDR3 protein: CASSLAGQGGNGYTF. CDR3 in DNA: TGCGCCAGCAGCTTGGCCGGGCAGGGAGGGAACGGCTACACCTTC. This chain connects TRBV5-1 to TRBJ1-2; maybe TRBD1 (5 bases). Germline V CDR1 and CDR2: SGHRS, YFSETQ. The ends were cut back, 0 bases at V and 8 bases at J, with 17 bases in the middle. The length of the CDR3 is 15 residues.